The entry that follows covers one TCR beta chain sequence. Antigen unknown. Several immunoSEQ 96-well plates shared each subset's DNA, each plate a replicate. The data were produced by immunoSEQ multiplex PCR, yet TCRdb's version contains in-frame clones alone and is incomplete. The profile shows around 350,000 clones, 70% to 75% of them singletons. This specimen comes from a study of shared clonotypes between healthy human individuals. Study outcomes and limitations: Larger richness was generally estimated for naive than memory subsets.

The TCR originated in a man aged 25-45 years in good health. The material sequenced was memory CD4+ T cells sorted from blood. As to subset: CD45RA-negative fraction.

CDR3: CASSLGGPGNEQFF. DNA of the CDR3: TGTGCCAGCAGTTTGGGGGGACCGGGGAATGAGCAGTTCTTC. This sequence joins TRBV28 and TRBJ2-1; TRBD2 is a possible D gene (6 bases). The CDR3 totals 14 residues. CDR1 is MDHEN, CDR2 SYDVKM, per germline. V was clipped by 3 bases and J by 7 bases, with 13 bases between them.